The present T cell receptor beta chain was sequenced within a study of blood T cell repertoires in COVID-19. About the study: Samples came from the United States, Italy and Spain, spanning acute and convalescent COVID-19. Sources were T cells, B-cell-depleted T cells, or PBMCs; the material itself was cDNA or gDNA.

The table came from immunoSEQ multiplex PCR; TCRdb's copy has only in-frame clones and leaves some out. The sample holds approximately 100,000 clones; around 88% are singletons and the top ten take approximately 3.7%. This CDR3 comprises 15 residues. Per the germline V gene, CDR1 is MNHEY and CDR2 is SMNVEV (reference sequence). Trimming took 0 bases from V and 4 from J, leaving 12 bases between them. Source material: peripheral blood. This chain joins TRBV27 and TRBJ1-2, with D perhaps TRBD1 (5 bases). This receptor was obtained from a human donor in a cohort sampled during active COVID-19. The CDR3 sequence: CASSLSGGPLYGYTF. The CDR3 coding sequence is TGTGCCAGCAGTTTATCGGGGGGTCCGCTCTATGGCTACACCTTC.